The 18 T cell receptor beta chains in this list originate from one sample, sequenced in a study of identical twins. TCRdb itself ran the 5' RACE reads through MiXCR, one entry per CDR3 protein. The data show about 660,000 distinct CDR3 sequences, around 8.3% seen once. These data were likewise used in another study, on yellow fever vaccine responses in identical twins.

The sample was PBMCs. These receptors all stem from a young woman in good health.

The chain is built from TRBV10-3 and TRBJ2-3; 10 nucleotides match TRBD2. There are 18 residues in the CDR3. V shed 0 bases and J 2 bases; nucleotides not matched to a gene: 8. Per the germline V gene, CDR1 is ENHRY and CDR2 is SYGVKD. CDR3 in amino acids: CAISESHGLAASTDTQYF. CDR3 in DNA: TGTGCCATCAGTGAGTCCCACGGACTAGCGGCCTCCACAGATACGCAGTATTTT.

The chain joins TRBV4-2 to TRBJ1-4; no clear D gene. CDR3 size: 13 residues. V dropped 3 bases and J dropped 4 bases, with 6 bases sitting between them. From germline, CDR1 is LGHNA and CDR2 YNFKEQ. The CDR3 is CASSQGVNEKLFF. The CDR3 bases are TGTGCCAGCAGCCAGGGTGTTAATGAAAAACTGTTTTTT.

This clonotype was seen ten or more times. The chain recombines TRBV10-3 with TRBJ2-6; D gene unclear. The CDR3 extends over 13 amino acids. CDR1 ENHRY and CDR2 SYGVKD come from the germline V gene. Trimming stripped 6 bases from V and 2 bases from J, with 5 bases between. This CDR3 reads CAIRGPGANVLTF. DNA of the CDR3: TGTGCCATCAGGGGCCCTGGGGCCAACGTCCTGACTTTC.

This clonotype was recorded many times. This chain connects TRBV7-2 to TRBJ2-7; D not certain. This CDR3 contains 13 residues. Germline-derived CDR1 and CDR2 are SGHTA and FQGNSA. V lost 5 bases and J lost 4, with 12 bases in between. The CDR3 sequence: CASSARMLYEQYF. The CDR3 coding sequence is TGTGCCAGCAGCGCCCGGATGTTGTACGAGCAGTACTTC.

This clonotype was seen a handful of times. The CDR3 nucleotides read TGTGCCTGGGCCAGACTAGCGGGAGTCTACGAGCAGTACTTC. The encoded protein is CAWARLAGVYEQYF. This chain links TRBV30 with TRBJ2-7; 12 positions match TRBD2. Germline V gene data show CDR1 as GTSNPN and CDR2 as SVGIG (reference sequence). The CDR3 has 14 residues. J gave up 3 bases and V 5 bases, and 5 bases lay outside the gene matches.

Only a few counts were recorded for this clonotype. The V gene is TRBV15, the J gene TRBJ2-1, with D possibly being TRBD1 (5 bases). Germline V gene lookup returns CDR1 LNHNV and CDR2 YYDKDF (reference sequence). The CDR3 is 14 residues long. V lost 7 bases and J lost 7, with 17 bases in between. CDR3 in DNA: TGTGCCACCACCCGAGCTACAGGTATGAATGAGCAGTTCTTC. Amino acids: CATTRATGMNEQFF.

This clonotype has a count of ten or more. The rearrangement joins TRBV12-3 or TRBV12-4 to TRBJ2-2, with 8 bases lining up with TRBD1. V shed 6 bases, J shed 3 bases, and the junction held 9 bases outside the gene matches. The CDR3 spans 16 residues. Written as DNA, the CDR3 is TGTGCCAGCAGCCCATCAGGACAGGGAGACACCGGGGAGCTGTTTTTT. Translation gives CASSPSGQGDTGELFF.

The chain joins TRBV5-1 to TRBJ2-7, with 7 bases aligning to TRBD2. CDR3 length equals 15 residues. The V gene's germline CDR1 is SGHRS and CDR2 YFSETQ. V was clipped by 4 bases and J by 0 bases; unmatched bases: 7. CDR3 in amino acids: CASSPQTSSSYEQYF. DNA for the CDR3: TGCGCCAGCAGCCCACAGACTAGCTCCTCCTACGAGCAGTACTTC.

Ten or more counts support this clonotype. CDR3: CASSLDWGRSSPLHF. The CDR3 region has the DNA TGTGCCAGCAGCTTAGATTGGGGACGGAGTTCACCCCTCCACTTT. The chain uses TRBV7-2 and TRBJ1-6; perhaps TRBD1 as D (5 bases). Per the germline V gene, CDR1 is SGHTA and CDR2 is FQGNSA. The V gene lost 1 base and the J gene lost 9 bases, with 13 bases spanning the gap. The CDR3 consists of 15 residues.

This clonotype was seen more than once but under ten times. J is TRBJ2-7 and V is TRBV20-1; 8 bases fit TRBD1. The length of the CDR3 is 14 residues. J lost 0 bases, V lost 3 bases, and 4 bases had no gene match. CDR1 and CDR2 (germline): DFQATT, SNEGSKA (reference sequence). CDR3 DNA sequence: TGCAGTGCTAGGAGGACAGGGACCTCCTACGAGCAGTACTTC. Amino acid sequence: CSARRTGTSYEQYF.

The V call is TRBV2, the J call TRBJ2-7; D perhaps matches TRBD2 (6 bases). Trimming took off 7 bases at V and 3 bases at J, with 10 bases between the two ends. CDR3 length equals 12 residues. Germline V gene data show CDR1 as SNHLY and CDR2 as FYNNEI. This CDR3 is CASTAGFYEQYF. The DNA for the CDR3 is TGTGCCAGCACTGCGGGGTTCTACGAGCAGTACTTC.

This clonotype was picked up many times. The rearrangement links TRBV27 to TRBJ1-2, with 7 bases fitting TRBD1. The CDR3 contains 14 residues. Germline V lookup: CDR1 MNHEY, CDR2 SMNVEV (reference sequence). V lost 6 bases and J lost 6; bases outside the gene matches: 10. CDR3 sequence: CASRGSGQKNGYTF. DNA for the CDR3: TGTGCCAGCAGGGGGTCGGGACAGAAAAATGGCTACACCTTC.

There are a few counts of this clonotype. The chain combines TRBV6-1 with TRBJ1-2, with D unresolved. Germline-derived CDR1 and CDR2 are MNHNS and SASEGT. The germline V and J ends were trimmed by 6 bases and 7 bases, with 12 bases remaining between them. The CDR3 runs to 12 residues. For the CDR3, the DNA is TGTGCCAGCAGGTCGGCGGACTTTGGCTACACCTTC. It is translated as CASRSADFGYTF.

Many counts were recorded for this clonotype. The CDR3 sequence: CASRDRAVNEQFF. CDR3 DNA: TGTGCCAGCAGGGACAGGGCCGTTAATGAGCAGTTCTTC. The chain combines TRBV2 with TRBJ2-1; 8 nucleotides agree with TRBD1. The CDR3 loop spans 13 amino acids. V trimming: 6 bases; J trimming: 7 bases; junction bases outside the gene matches: 5. CDR1 and CDR2 (germline): SNHLY, FYNNEI.

This clonotype was picked up a small number of times. V and J are TRBV5-1 and TRBJ2-7; no clear D. Germline assignment: CDR1 SGHRS and CDR2 YFSETQ. This CDR3 is 15 amino acids long. Trimming pared 0 bases from V and 2 bases from J, leaving 12 bases between. The DNA of the CDR3 is TGCGCCAGCAGCTTGGAAGGTGATCGTACCTACGAGCAGTACTTC. The encoded protein is CASSLEGDRTYEQYF.

In its sample, this clonotype was seen a few times. The chain uses TRBV15 and TRBJ2-1, with D possibly matching TRBD1 (6 bases). CDR3 length: 16 residues. V lost 2 bases and J lost 6, with 17 bases in between. Per the germline V gene, CDR1 is LNHNV and CDR2 is YYDKDF (reference sequence). The CDR3 DNA is TGTGCCACCAGCAGACACCAAGGGGGAAATTTCAATGAGCAGTTCTTC. Residues: CATSRHQGGNFNEQFF.

The chain is built from TRBV4-3 and TRBJ2-2; D is ambiguous. This CDR3 contains 14 residues. Between the trimmed V and J ends, which lost 4 bases and 0 bases, there was a span of 6 bases. Germline-derived CDR1 and CDR2 are LGHNA and YSLEER. The CDR3 region has the DNA TGCGCCAGCAGCCTACAGTCGAACACCGGGGAGCTGTTTTTT. This gives the protein CASSLQSNTGELFF.

This clonotype has ten or more counts. The J gene is TRBJ2-5, the V gene TRBV7-6, with 9 bases matching TRBD2. The CDR3 sequence is 17 residues long. V was clipped by 1 base and J by 2 bases; unmatched bases: 8. The germline gives CDR1 SGHVS, CDR2 FNYEAQ. This CDR3 is CASSLGPLAGMQETQYF. The CDR3 DNA reads as TGTGCCAGCAGCTTAGGCCCTCTAGCGGGGATGCAAGAGACCCAGTACTTC.